Given below is one T cell receptor (beta chain) in context. Its cognate antigen has yet to be identified. Per-base qualities were not stored, and no clone one base away is much larger. The data were taken from a study of OX40 agonist ivuxolimab in advanced cancers. With regard to the full study: Ivuxolimab, which targeted the costimulatory receptor OX40 (CD134), was an agonistic, fully human IgG2 monoclonal antibody. Partial responses occurred in three dose-escalation patients, of whom one had hepatocellular carcinoma and two had cutaneous melanoma. Intravenous ivuxolimab was administered to patients every 2 weeks at six dose levels: 0.01, 0.1, 0.3, 1.5, 3 and 10 mg/kg. Patients were allowed to have had prior anti-PD-1, anti-PD-L1 or anti-CTLA-4 therapy, and around 43% of the dose-escalation patients had been treated with checkpoint inhibitors. Among the approximately 54 dose-escalation patients, 19 had hepatocellular carcinoma, roughly 15 melanoma, 9 renal cell carcinoma and 9 head and neck cancer. The paper describes the monotherapy dose-escalation part (N of about 52 patients) of the phase I trial of ivuxolimab. Peripheral TCRbeta sequencing aimed to test whether ivuxolimab altered TCR sequence diversity and caused clonal T-cell expansion. The dose-escalation cohort was about 87% male with a mean age of roughly 62 years, ranging from roughly 23 to 79. Study-wide findings and limitations: After ivuxolimab, CD8+ T cells had more expanded clones than CD4+ T cells on average. At doses of 0.1 to 3.0 mg/kg, clonal expansion of both CD4+ and CD8+ blood T cells was observed from baseline to week 6. Low levels of normalized T-cell clonal expansion were also seen in some patients who did not respond. Antigen specificity was not determined for the clonally expanded peripheral T cells. In the 0.1-3.0 mg/kg groups, partial responders were among the patients with the lowest normalized peripheral clonal expansion, particularly in CD8+ T cells.

Genomic DNA was extracted from sorted cells for sequencing of the TCRbeta CDR3 region. The immunoSEQ Assay was used for sequencing of TCRbeta CDR3 regions. Held by TCRdb, this immuneACCESS table contains in-frame sequences only and omits some clones. Under half of the omission traces to an unresolved V gene where checked; the cause of the rest is unknown. Present in this sample are roughly 30,000 clones, more than 85% of which were seen just once. Jointly, the top ten make up less than 30% of the sample. The trial excluded patients who had a history of autoimmune disease or were on systemic immunosuppression. Peripheral blood for TCR sequencing was drawn from every dose cohort at baseline, at cycle 4 day 1 and at cycle 7 day 1. The samples were taken from a phase I, first-in-human, multicenter, open-label dose-escalation trial of ivuxolimab. Adults with locally advanced or metastatic head and neck squamous cell, hepatocellular, melanoma or renal cell carcinoma were enrolled in the trial. Before TCR sequencing, CD4+ and CD8+ T cells were separately sorted from peripheral blood.

The CDR3 has 16 amino acids, counting the end cysteine and phenylalanine. Only the CDR3 part of the read is kept: 48 bases, read in frame from the first base. The germline V gene gives CDR1 as SGDLS and CDR2 as YYNGEE. V drops 3 bases and J drops 1 base, leaving 13 bases in between. The specimen comprised CD4+ or CD8+ T cells sorted from blood, sampled in a trial of the OX40 agonist ivuxolimab. This chain is built from TRBV9 and TRBJ2-2, with TRBD2 as a weak D call on 6 bases. The sequence was collected from an adult with an advanced solid tumor such as melanoma, head and neck, liver or kidney cancer. Here is the DNA: TGTGCCAGCAGCGCAAGGGGACTGGGGAACACCGGGGAGCTGTTTTTT. The encoded protein is CASSARGLGNTGELFF.